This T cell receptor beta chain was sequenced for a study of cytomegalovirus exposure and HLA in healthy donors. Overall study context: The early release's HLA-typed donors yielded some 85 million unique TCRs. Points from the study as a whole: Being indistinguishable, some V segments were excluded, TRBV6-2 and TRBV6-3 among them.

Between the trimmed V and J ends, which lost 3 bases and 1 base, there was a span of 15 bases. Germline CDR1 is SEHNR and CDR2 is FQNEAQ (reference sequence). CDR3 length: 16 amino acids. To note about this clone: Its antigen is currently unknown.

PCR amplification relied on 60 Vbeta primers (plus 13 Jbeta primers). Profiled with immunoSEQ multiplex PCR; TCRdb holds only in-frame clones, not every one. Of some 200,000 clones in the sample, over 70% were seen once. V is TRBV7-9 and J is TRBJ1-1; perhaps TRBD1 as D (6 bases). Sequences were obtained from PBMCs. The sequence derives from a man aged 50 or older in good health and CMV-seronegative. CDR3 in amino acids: CASSLPGAGGNTEAFF. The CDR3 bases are TGTGCCAGCAGCTTGCCAGGGGCGGGCGGGAACACTGAAGCTTTCTTT.